This paragraph reports one T cell receptor beta chain. This clone was counted between two and nine times. Its antigen specificity is not known. Base qualities are not at hand, and no much larger clone is one base apart. TCRbeta CDR3 regions were amplified from genomic DNA by means of the immunoSEQ Assay, a bias-controlled multiplex PCR. Turning to the authors' computational methods: The number of nucleated cells in each sample was estimated by amplification of reference gene primers within the assay. To quantify the absolute abundance of each unique TCRbeta CDR3 rearrangement, sequence reads were collapsed and filtered. Productive Simpson clonality was computed per sample as the square root of Simpson's diversity index over productive rearrangements. TCRdb mirrors the immuneACCESS table, restricted to in-frame sequences. Some clones are absent from its copies; in checked studies, under half trace to an unresolved V gene, and the reason for the others is unknown. V and J calls and clone size are given by that table; D and trimming were obtained from the DNA. Within this sample are 120,000 to 150,000 clones, with 84% of them counted one time only. About 7% of the sample lies in the top ten.

The V and J ends are trimmed by 3 bases and 9 bases, leaving 14 bases between them. Counted from cysteine to phenylalanine, this CDR3 has 13 amino acids. Only CDR3 DNA remains: 39 bases, in frame from the first base. As encoded in the germline V gene (reference sequence), CDR1 is LNHDA while CDR2 is SQIVND. Each collaborating institution followed its own protocols to collect whole blood in K2EDTA tubes. Collaborator samples were shipped for TCRbeta analysis as frozen whole blood, isolated PBMCs, or DNA extracted from either sample type. These data are taken from a study of blood T cell repertoires in COVID-19 (dated by TCRdb to 2019 to 2021). About the full investigation: Samples from collaborators originated in the United States, Italy and Spain and spanned both the acute and convalescent phases of COVID-19. The material from the prospective study consisted of cDNA or gDNA derived from T cells, B-cell-depleted T cells, or PBMCs. Deeply sampled blood TCRbeta repertoires from subjects exposed to, actively infected with, or recovered from COVID-19 were included in the dataset. The repertoires were made available in a free public database intended to serve as a resource for research on the immune response to SARS-CoV-2. Samples came from the ongoing ImmuneRACE study (first 160 participants) plus 1,254 subjects from 6 global collaborators. Nearly every sample came with metadata listing a de-identified subject ID, COVID-19 status, age in years and sex. Where available, HLA class I and class II types were obtained from metadata supplied by the sample provider rather than from assay-based typing.

The research as a whole found: How much clinical and demographic metadata was included differed by source and by participant, and the metadata was provided uncurated.

The TCR sequence derives from a human donor in a cohort sampled during active COVID-19. This chain joins TRBV19 to TRBJ1-1, with the D segment identity uncertain. Sequenced input: peripheral blood. The DNA sequence is given as TGTGCCAGTAGTATCGAAGAGGGCAGCAAAGCTTTCTTT. It codes for CASSIEEGSKAFF.